This TCR beta chain appears in the sequencing data of a study of T cells in Graves' hyperthyroidism and ophthalmopathy. In the study overall: Peripheral blood was obtained at initial diagnosis, preceding any treatment. Study observations and caveats: Median prediction lead before ophthalmopathy onset was six to eight months with the model.

RNA transcripts yielded amplified TCR beta CDR3 regions. The study used the HTBI primer set for a first-round RT-PCR of the TCR CDR3. TCRdb analysed the multiplex PCR reads with MiXCR anew, one entry per CDR3 protein. The sample lists fewer than 350,000 distinct CDR3 sequences; about a sixth were seen once. Clinical Activity Scores of at least 3, NOSPECS grades of at least 4 and durations under 3 months characterized ophthalmopathy patients. PBMCs were obtained from 10 ml fresh peripheral blood. This clonotype was found many times. Its antigen is unknown. Germline V gene sequence: CDR1 LGHNA, CDR2 YNFKEQ. V lost 0 bases to trimming and J lost 0 bases, with 12 bases between them. The CDR3 runs to 16 residues.

The V and J genes are TRBV4-2 and TRBJ2-7, with D perhaps TRBD1 or TRBD2 (5 bases each). The sequence came from a woman between 35 and 50 years old with Graves' ophthalmopathy. The sequenced sample was blood. The CDR3 nucleotides are TGTGCCAGCAGCCAAGACGGGGCGATTAGCTCCTACGAGCAGTACTTC. This sequence encodes CASSQDGAISSYEQYF.